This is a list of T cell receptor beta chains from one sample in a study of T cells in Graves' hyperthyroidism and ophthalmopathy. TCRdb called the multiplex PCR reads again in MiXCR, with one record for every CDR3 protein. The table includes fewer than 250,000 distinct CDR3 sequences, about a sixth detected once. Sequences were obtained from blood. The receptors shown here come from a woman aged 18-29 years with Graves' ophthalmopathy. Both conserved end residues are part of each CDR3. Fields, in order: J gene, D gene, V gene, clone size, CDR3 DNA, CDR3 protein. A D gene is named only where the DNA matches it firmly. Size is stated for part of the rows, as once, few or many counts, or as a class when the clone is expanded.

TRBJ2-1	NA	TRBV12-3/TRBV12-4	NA	TGTGCCAGCAGTTTATCGGGGCGGAACTCCTACAATGAGCAGTTCTTC	CASSLSGRNSYNEQFF
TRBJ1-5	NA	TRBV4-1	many	TGCGCCAGCAGCCAAGATCCGGGACATAGCAATCAGCCCCAGCATTTT	CASSQDPGHSNQPQHF
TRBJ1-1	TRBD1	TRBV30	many	TGTGCCAGCGACAGGGGAGGCACTGAAGCTTTCTTT	CASDRGGTEAFF
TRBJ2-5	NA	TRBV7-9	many	TGTGCCAGCAGCTTAATTTCTTGGCAGGAAGAGACCCAGTACTTC	CASSLISWQEETQYF
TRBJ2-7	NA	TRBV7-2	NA	TGTGCCAGCAGCTTAATAGGCTCCACCTACGAGCAGTACTTC	CASSLIGSTYEQYF
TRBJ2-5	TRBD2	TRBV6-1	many	TGTGCCAGCAGTGTAGCGGGGGAAATGGAGACCCAGTACTTC	CASSVAGEMETQYF
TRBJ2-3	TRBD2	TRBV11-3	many	TGTGCCAGCAGCCAGGAACACCTAGCGGTGACTAGCACAGATACGCAGTATTTT	CASSQEHLAVTSTDTQYF
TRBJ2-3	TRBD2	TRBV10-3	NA	TGTGCCATCAGTGACTTCGGCGGGGGGGTCACAGATACGCAGTATTTT	CAISDFGGGVTDTQYF
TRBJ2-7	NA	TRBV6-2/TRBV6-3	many	TGTGCCAGCAGCTTTACAAACGAGCAGTACTTC	CASSFTNEQYF
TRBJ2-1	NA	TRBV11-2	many	TGTGCCAGCACGGAGAACTACAATGAGCAGTTCTTC	CASTENYNEQFF
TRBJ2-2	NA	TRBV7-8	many	TGTGCCAGCAGCTTCCGGGGGGAGCTGTTTTTT	CASSFRGELFF
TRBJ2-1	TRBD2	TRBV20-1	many	TGCAGTGCACCTAGACTAGCGGCTACCTACAATGAGCAGTTCTTC	CSAPRLAATYNEQFF
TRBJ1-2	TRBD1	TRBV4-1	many	TGCGCCAGCAGCCAGAGACAGGGAAATGATGGCTACACCTTC	CASSQRQGNDGYTF
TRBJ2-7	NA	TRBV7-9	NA	TGTGCCAGCAGCTCAGGTGTGGGTTACGAGCAGTACTTC	CASSSGVGYEQYF
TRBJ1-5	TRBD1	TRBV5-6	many	TGTGCCAGCAGCTTGGAGTGGCAGGGGGATAGCAATCAGCCCCAGCATTTT	CASSLEWQGDSNQPQHF
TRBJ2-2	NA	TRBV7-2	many	TGTGCCAGCAGCCCCACTGGGAGCGCCGGGGAGCTGTTTTTT	CASSPTGSAGELFF
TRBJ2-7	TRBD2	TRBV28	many	TGTGCCAGCAGTTTGGCTAGCGGCTTCTACGAGCAGTACTTC	CASSLASGFYEQYF
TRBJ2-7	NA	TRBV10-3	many	TGTGCCATCCAGCGGGACACCTCCTACGAGCAGTACTTC	CAIQRDTSYEQYF
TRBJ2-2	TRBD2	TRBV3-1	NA	TGTGCCAGCAGCGTGACTAGCGGGGGGGCCGCCGGGGAGCTGTTTTTT	CASSVTSGGAAGELFF
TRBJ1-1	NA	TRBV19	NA	TGTGCCAGTAGTACCTTGACATCATCCGGGGACACTGAAGCTTTCTTT	CASSTLTSSGDTEAFF
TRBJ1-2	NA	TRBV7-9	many	TGTGCCAGCAGCTTAGGTGCAGGGCTAATGGAGGGCTACACCTTC	CASSLGAGLMEGYTF
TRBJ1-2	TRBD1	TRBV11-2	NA	TGTGCCAGCAGCTTTAGAGCTACAGGGGACGGCTACACCTTC	CASSFRATGDGYTF
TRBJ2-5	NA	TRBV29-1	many	TGCAGCGTTGTTGCAGGGGGGGAGACCCAGTACTTC	CSVVAGGETQYF
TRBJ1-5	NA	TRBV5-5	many	TGTGCCAGCAGCTTGCTGGATAGCAATCAGCCCCAGCATTTT	CASSLLDSNQPQHF
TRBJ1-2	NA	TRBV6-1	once	TGTGCCAGCAGCCTATTACCCGCAGCTACCACCCACTTAACGAACTATGGCTACACCTTC	CASSLLPAATTHLTNYGYTF
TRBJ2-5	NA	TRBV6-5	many	TGTGCCAGCAGTTACCGGGGGCGAGAGACCCAGTACTTC	CASSYRGRETQYF
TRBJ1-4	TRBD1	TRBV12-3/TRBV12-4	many	TGTGCCAGCAGTTTAGTTCCGGCAGGGGGCTATGAAAAACTGTTTTTT	CASSLVPAGGYEKLFF
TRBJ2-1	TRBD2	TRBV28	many	TGTGCCAGACCGACTCAGACTAGCCCGGTGCTCAATGAGCAGTTCTTC	CARPTQTSPVLNEQFF
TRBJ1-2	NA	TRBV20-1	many	TGCAGTGCCCCTTATGGCTACACCTTC	CSAPYGYTF
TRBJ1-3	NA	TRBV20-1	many	TGCAGTGCTAGAGATCGACGGGGTTCCGGAAACACCATATATTTT	CSARDRRGSGNTIYF
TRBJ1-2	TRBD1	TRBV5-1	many	TGCGCCAGCAGCCTTTATGGACAGGGGGCGTATGGCTACACCTTC	CASSLYGQGAYGYTF
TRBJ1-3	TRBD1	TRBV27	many	TGTGCCAGCAGTTTTCGCAGGGGGGACACCATATATTTT	CASSFRRGDTIYF
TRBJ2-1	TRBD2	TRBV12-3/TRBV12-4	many	TGTGCCAGCAGGACCGGACTAGCGGGTGTCCACAATGAGCAGTTCTTC	CASRTGLAGVHNEQFF
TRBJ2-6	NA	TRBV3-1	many	TGTGCCAGCAGCCCTAGGGGCAGGGCCAACGTCCTGACTTTC	CASSPRGRANVLTF
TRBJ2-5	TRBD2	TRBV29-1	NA	TGCAGCGTCTGTTTGATCGGGACTAGCGGGGGTCAAGAGACCAAGTACTTC	CSVCLIGTSGGQETKYF
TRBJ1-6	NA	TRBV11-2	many	TGTGCCAGCAGCTTACTCCCCCCTCGGGGACATGTGAGCTCCTATAATTCACCCCTCCACTTT	CASSLLPPRGHVSSYNSPLHF
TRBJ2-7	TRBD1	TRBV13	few	TGTGCCAGCAGCAGGGGGCTGGACGAGCAGTACTTC	CASSRGLDEQYF
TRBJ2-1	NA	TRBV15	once	TGTGCCACCAGCAGCTACACGGGAGTGCGGTACAATGGGCAGTTCTTC	CATSSYTGVRYNGQFF
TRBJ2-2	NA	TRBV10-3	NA	TGTGCCATCAGTGAGCCATGGTCGAGGGGGGCTAAGGCCGGGGAGCTGTTTTTT	CAISEPWSRGAKAGELFF
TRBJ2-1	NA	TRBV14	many	TGTGCCAGCAGCCAGGCACTCAGGGACCGCGATCGTCCCGAGCAGTTCTTC	CASSQALRDRDRPEQFF
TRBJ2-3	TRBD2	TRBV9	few	TGTGCCAGCAGCCCTCGGACTAGCGGGGCTCTCTATACGCAGTATTTT	CASSPRTSGALYTQYF
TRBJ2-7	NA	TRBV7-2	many	TGTGCCAGCAGCTTAGGGCCCCGGACTACCTACGAGCAGTACTTC	CASSLGPRTTYEQYF
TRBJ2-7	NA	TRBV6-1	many	TGTGCCAGCAGTTTATCGGCGGGGGCGTCTTACGAGCAGTACTTC	CASSLSAGASYEQYF
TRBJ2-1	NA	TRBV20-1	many	TGCAGTGCTATGCAGGGCCCAAATGAGCAGTTCTTC	CSAMQGPNEQFF